Shown below are 14 T cell receptor beta chains from a single sample sequenced in a study of blood T cell repertoires in COVID-19. The assay was immunoSEQ multiplex PCR, and TCRdb's table has in-frame clones only and misses some. The sample has 91,000 or so clones, around 80% seen once. The sequenced sample consisted of peripheral blood. The origin of the receptors is a man in his fifties or sixties with active or convalescent COVID-19.

The chain employs TRBV4-3 and TRBJ2-1; 8 positions agree with TRBD2. The germline V gene has CDR1 LGHNA and CDR2 YSLEER. V was clipped by 3 bases and J by 7 bases; unmatched bases: 11. The CDR3 loop spans 16 amino acids. CDR3 residues: CASSQGRSGGRNEQFF. In nucleotides, the CDR3 is TGCGCCAGCAGCCAGGGAAGGAGCGGGGGAAGGAATGAGCAGTTCTTC.

The rearrangement links TRBV2 to TRBJ1-2, with 8 bases aligning to TRBD1. The ends lost 9 bases at V and 7 bases at J; junction bases unmatched: 10. The CDR3 extends over 13 amino acids. Germline loops: CDR1 SNHLY, CDR2 FYNNEI. CDR3 amino acids: CARATGEDVGYTF. The CDR3 DNA sequence: TGTGCCAGAGCGACAGGGGAGGACGTTGGCTACACCTTC.

In DNA form, the CDR3 reads TGTGCCAGCAGCCAAGAGGGTCTGGAGGCATCCAAAAACATTCAGTACTTC. Residues: CASSQEGLEASKNIQYF. The rearrangement joins TRBV3-1 (or the pseudogene TRBV3-2) to TRBJ2-4; TRBD2 is a possible D gene (5 bases). The CDR3 totals 17 residues. Trimming removed 0 bases from V and 2 bases from J, with 14 bases in between. Germline V lookup: CDR1 LGHDT, CDR2 YNNKEL (reference sequence).

This clone was detected only once. The chain couples TRBV10-2 to TRBJ1-4, with 7 bases that match TRBD1. The trim removed 8 bases at V and 7 bases at J, leaving 7 bases unmatched. Germline values: CDR1 WSHSY, CDR2 SAAADI. This CDR3 is 13 amino acids long. The CDR3 region has the DNA TGCGCCAGCGGGACAGTTATGGGTGAAAAACTGTTTTTT. Translated: CASGTVMGEKLFF.

This rearrangement joins TRBV5-6 to TRBJ2-3, with TRBD2 identical over 9 bases. The CDR3 extends over 16 amino acids. Looked up from germline, CDR1 is SGHDT and CDR2 is YYEEEE. V was clipped by 1 base and J by 1 base; unmatched bases: 4. CDR3 region: CASSLTSGSRTDTQYF. The CDR3 DNA reads as TGTGCCAGCAGCTTGACTAGCGGGTCCCGCACAGATACGCAGTATTTT.

This chain connects TRBV7-9 to TRBJ2-2; perhaps TRBD2 as D (6 bases). CDR1 and CDR2 from the germline V gene are SEHNR and FQNEAQ (reference sequence). The CDR3 has 14 residues. The V end was cut by 5 bases, the J end by 5 bases, with 12 bases between. The CDR3 nucleotides are TGTGCCAGCAGCCCGGGACTGGTAACCGGGGAGCTGTTTTTT. Protein: CASSPGLVTGELFF.

V usage is TRBV7-8 and J usage is TRBJ2-6; D not certain. Between the trimmed V and J ends, which lost 2 bases and 3 bases, there was a span of 8 bases. The CDR3 runs 15 residues. Per germline, CDR1 SGHVS and CDR2 FQNEAQ. CDR3 loop: CASSLSVNGANVLTF. CDR3 DNA: TGTGCCAGCAGCTTATCAGTGAATGGGGCCAACGTCCTGACTTTC.

The chain has TRBV4-1 and TRBJ1-5, with 8 bases that match TRBD1. Germline trimming cut 0 bases from V and 6 bases from J; bases unmatched to any gene: 4. CDR3 size: 15 residues. From germline, CDR1 is MGHRA and CDR2 YSYEKL. The CDR3 bases are TGCGCCAGCAGCCAAGACGGCAGGGGGCCTCAGCCCCAGCATTTT. The encoded protein is CASSQDGRGPQPQHF.

This rearrangement joins TRBV19 to TRBJ2-5; 11 nucleotides match TRBD2. Looked up from germline, CDR1 is LNHDA and CDR2 is SQIVND (reference sequence). This CDR3 comprises 13 residues. V lost 6 bases and J lost 5; bases outside the gene matches: 2. CDR3 DNA sequence: TGTGCCAGTAGGGGACTAGCGGTGGAGACCCAGTACTTC. Protein product: CASRGLAVETQYF.

This clone turned up a few times. This sequence joins TRBV2 and TRBJ2-5; D is perhaps TRBD1 (6 bases). The CDR3 is made up of 15 amino acids. Germline lookup yields CDR1 SNHLY and CDR2 FYNNEI. Trimming stripped 4 bases from V and 4 bases from J, with 16 bases between. The CDR3 loop reads CASSADRMKRETQYF. The CDR3 coding sequence is TGTGCCAGCAGTGCCGACAGGATGAAACGAGAGACCCAGTACTTC. Looking up the rest from reference TRBV2 and TRBJ2-5 gives the full variable domain: EPEVTQTPSHQVTQMGQEVILRCVPISNHLYFYWYRQILGQKVEFLVSFYNNEISEKSEIFDDQFSVERPDGSNFTLKIRSTKLEDSAMYFCASSADRMKRETQYFGPGTRLLVL.

The chain couples TRBV5-5 to TRBJ1-1; 9 nucleotides match TRBD1. Germline V lookup: CDR1 SGHKS, CDR2 YYEKEE (reference sequence). Trimming took 1 base from V and 7 from J; bases not matched to a gene: 8. The CDR3 totals 15 residues. The CDR3 DNA follows: TGTGCCAGCAGCTTGCCCGGGACAGGGTATGATGAAGCTTTCTTT. Protein sequence: CASSLPGTGYDEAFF.

This clone has a single count. The chain carries TRBV10-2 and TRBJ1-3; D might be TRBD1 (6 bases). From germline, CDR1 is WSHSY and CDR2 SAAADI. The CDR3 spans 14 residues. Trimming shortened V by 2 bases and J by 2 bases, and 7 bases separated the two germline ends. DNA for the CDR3: TGCGCCAGCAGTGAGAGGGGGACTGGAAACACCATATATTTT. Its protein product is CASSERGTGNTIYF.

The CDR3 DNA is TGTGCCAGCAGCTTGGGTGCAGGGGGGCCTAGCACAGATACGCAGTATTTT. Protein product: CASSLGAGGPSTDTQYF. The rearrangement links TRBV5-4 to TRBJ2-3; tentatively, D is TRBD1 (7 bases). From germline, CDR1 is SGHNT and CDR2 YYREEE (reference sequence). Deletions cut 0 bases from V and 0 bases from J, with 14 bases between. This CDR3 comprises 17 residues.

The rearrangement uses TRBV21-1 and TRBJ2-5; the table names TRBD2, a call not compared with the DNA. TRBV21-1 has pseudogene status. This CDR3 has 15 residues. The CDR3 region has the DNA TGTGCCAGCAGCAAATATAAGCCTTCGGGGGAGACCCAGTACTTC. Amino acids: CASSKYKPSGETQYF.